Following are 12 T cell receptor beta chains from one sample sequenced in a study of blood T cell repertoires in COVID-19. The protocol was immunoSEQ multiplex PCR, while the TCRdb copy is restricted to in-frame clones and leaves out a portion. The sample lists 95,000 to 150,000 clones, 80% to 90% occurring once. Sequencing was done on a sample of peripheral blood. Receptor source: a man between 65 and 79 years old with active or convalescent COVID-19.

CDR3 loop: CASSLGAGVLNEQFF. CDR3 DNA sequence: TGTGCCAGCAGCTTAGGCGCGGGAGTTCTAAATGAGCAGTTCTTC. The V gene is TRBV7-6, the J gene TRBJ2-1; 7 bases fit TRBD2. CDR1 and CDR2 from the germline V gene are SGHVS and FNYEAQ. The CDR3 covers 15 residues. Trimming removed 1 base from V and 7 bases from J; junction bases left unmatched: 7.

The chain joins TRBV19 to TRBJ1-5, with 10 bases that match TRBD1. Germline V CDR1 and CDR2: LNHDA, SQIVND (reference sequence). V gave up 3 bases and J gave up 10 bases; unmatched junction bases: 6. This CDR3 comprises 14 residues. CDR3 amino acids: CASSIPGQGPPQHF. The CDR3 DNA sequence: TGTGCCAGTAGTATCCCGGGACAGGGGCCTCCCCAGCATTTT.

J is TRBJ1-6 and V is TRBV27, with no clear D. Germline CDR1 MNHEY, CDR2 SMNVEV (reference sequence). CDR3 length equals 15 residues. Trimming shortened V by 3 bases and J by 0 bases, and 6 bases separated the two germline ends. CDR3 nucleotide sequence: TGTGCCAGCAGTTTTTGGAGCTCCTATAATTCACCCCTCCACTTT. This codes for CASSFWSSYNSPLHF.

This chain uses TRBV28 with TRBJ2-1; 7 bases match TRBD2. Germline V lookup: CDR1 MDHEN, CDR2 SYDVKM. The CDR3 runs to 15 residues. Trimming at V came to 0 bases and at J to 7 bases, leaving 6 bases not matched to a gene. This CDR3 is CASSLWAGARNEQFF. The CDR3 coding sequence is TGTGCCAGCAGTTTATGGGCGGGAGCACGAAATGAGCAGTTCTTC.

This clone was counted once. This sequence joins TRBV5-1 and TRBJ2-2; maybe TRBD2 (5 bases). Germline V gene sequence: CDR1 SGHRS, CDR2 YFSETQ. The germline V and J ends were trimmed by 2 bases and 3 bases, with 8 bases remaining between them. The CDR3 is made up of 14 amino acids. CDR3 nucleotides: TGCGCCAGCAGCTTCTCGCGGGACACCGGGGAGCTGTTTTTT. Translation gives CASSFSRDTGELFF.

This rearrangement joins TRBV4-1 to TRBJ2-5, with TRBD2 matching over 12 bases. This CDR3 has 17 amino acids. Germline V gene lookup returns CDR1 MGHRA and CDR2 YSYEKL. Trimming removed 4 bases from V and 4 bases from J; junction bases left unmatched: 10. CDR3 sequence reads: CASSPRLAGALLETQYF. The CDR3 coding sequence is TGCGCCAGCAGCCCACGACTAGCGGGAGCCCTCCTAGAGACCCAGTACTTC.

The chain employs TRBV4-1 and TRBJ1-2, with D tentatively TRBD1 (5 bases). Germline lookup yields CDR1 MGHRA and CDR2 YSYEKL. CDR3 length: 16 amino acids. Trimming left V 0 bases short and J 0 bases short, with 11 bases between. The CDR3: CASSQDSGGANYGYTF. Written as DNA, the CDR3 is TGCGCCAGCAGCCAAGATTCGGGGGGGGCTAACTATGGCTACACCTTC.

This clone was seen more than once but under ten times. The V gene is TRBV27, the J gene TRBJ1-6; D may be TRBD1 (5 bases). The germline V gene has CDR1 MNHEY and CDR2 SMNVEV (reference sequence). The CDR3 contains 18 residues. Between the trimmed V and J ends, which lost 2 bases and 9 bases, there was a span of 23 bases. The CDR3 reads CASSLAGVGIYNSSPLHF. Written as DNA, the CDR3 is TGTGCCAGCAGTTTAGCGGGGGTTGGGATTTATAATTCTTCACCCCTCCACTTT.

The chain recombines TRBV29-1 with TRBJ1-1; D not certain. Deletions cut 5 bases from V and 1 base from J, with 2 bases between. Germline CDR1 and CDR2: SQVTM and ANQGSEA. The CDR3 length is 10 residues. The CDR3: CSVQNTEAFF. The CDR3, as DNA: TGCAGCGTTCAGAACACTGAAGCTTTCTTT.

This clone has a handful of counts. The chain employs TRBV7-9 and TRBJ2-7, with D tentatively TRBD1 (6 bases). V was clipped by 1 base and J by 6 bases, with 10 bases between them. This CDR3 contains 13 residues. Germline V gene sequence: CDR1 SEHNR, CDR2 FQNEAQ (reference sequence). CDR3: CASSLGGLGEQYF. CDR3 nucleotide sequence: TGTGCCAGCAGCTTAGGGGGGCTGGGCGAGCAGTACTTC. The whole variable domain, remainder taken from reference TRBV7-9 and TRBJ2-7, is DTGVSQNPRHKITKRGQNVTFRCDPISEHNRLYWYRQTLGQGPEFLTYFQNEAQLEKSRLLSDRFSAERPKGSFSTLEIQRTEQGDSAMYLCASSLGGLGEQYFGPGTRLTVT.

The chain couples TRBV2 to TRBJ1-2, with D possibly matching TRBD1 (5 bases). The CDR3 consists of 14 residues. Per germline, CDR1 SNHLY and CDR2 FYNNEI. Trimming removed 4 bases from V and 8 bases from J, with 17 bases in between. The chain's CDR3 is CASSVRRDGRGYTF. Written as DNA, the CDR3 is TGTGCCAGCAGTGTTAGGAGGGACGGTCGGGGCTACACCTTC.

This clone was detected only once. The junction and the germline gene differ at one end; a read error may be behind it. The chain is built from TRBV29-1 and TRBJ2-7, with D perhaps matching TRBD2 (5 bases). There are 12 residues in the CDR3. Germline V gene lookup returns CDR1 SQVTM and CDR2 ANQGSEA. The CDR3 reads CSGGSGSSEQYF. The CDR3, as DNA: TGCAGCGGGGGAAGCGGCTCCTCCGAGCAGTACTTC.